This entry concerns a single TCR beta chain. Its antigen is not known. The sample comes from a study of shared clonotypes between healthy human individuals. In the source study's methods: Quality scores were absent from the junction-only immunoSEQ sequences, so filtering differed. Sequencing was performed with immunoSEQ multiplex PCR; in TCRdb, only in-frame clones are kept and a portion is missing. V and J calls and clone size are those listed in that table; D and trimming were worked out from the DNA. The data contain 1.5 million to 2.5 million clones, approximately 95% of them singletons. Losses at the gene ends were 4 bases for V and 7 bases for J; bases not matched to a gene: 13. Germline loops: CDR1 SEHNR, CDR2 FQNEAQ (reference sequence). The CDR3 has 18 residues. The study's findings and limits: Limited genetic and exposure-history diversity came from having few donors. Inspection by rarefaction showed sorted-subset sequencing to be incomplete despite large depth.

Only CD45RO-negative cells positively selected for CCR7 counted as naive CD8 cells, so terminally differentiated effector memory CD45RA+ cells were excluded. Every donor was a Caucasian adult from Nashville, Tennessee. The rearrangement uses TRBV7-9 and TRBJ2-7, with TRBD2 matching 16 bases. Sequenced sample: naive CD8+ T cells sorted from blood. The clonotype originates from a man in his late teens or twenties in good health. The CDR3 is CASSSSGTSGGAFWEQYF. The CDR3 DNA reads TGTGCCAGCAGCTCCTCCGGGACTAGCGGGGGGGCCTTTTGGGAGCAGTACTTC.